The T cell receptor beta chain under discussion was sequenced for a study of preoperative IRX-2 immunotherapy in early breast cancer. V shed 3 bases and J shed 5 bases, with 13 bases lying between them. The CDR3 runs 14 residues. Looked up from germline, CDR1 is SGHNT and CDR2 is YENEEA. This clone was seen only a few times. Assay used: immunoSEQ multiplex PCR; TCRdb lists only in-frame clones, some missing. The sample yields about 98,000 clones, 86% seen once. The treatment: preoperative locoregional IRX-2 cytokine immunotherapy. This phase Ib study tested locoregional IRX-2 cytokine immunotherapy given before surgery.

The material sequenced was tumor tissue, taken after IRX-2 immunotherapy. The rearrangement links TRBV11-3 to TRBJ1-2; D gene ambiguous. The TCR was taken from a human donor with breast cancer. CDR3 amino acids: CASSLDGRLYGYTF. The CDR3 DNA reads TGTGCCAGCAGCTTGGACGGGCGGTTATATGGCTACACCTTC.